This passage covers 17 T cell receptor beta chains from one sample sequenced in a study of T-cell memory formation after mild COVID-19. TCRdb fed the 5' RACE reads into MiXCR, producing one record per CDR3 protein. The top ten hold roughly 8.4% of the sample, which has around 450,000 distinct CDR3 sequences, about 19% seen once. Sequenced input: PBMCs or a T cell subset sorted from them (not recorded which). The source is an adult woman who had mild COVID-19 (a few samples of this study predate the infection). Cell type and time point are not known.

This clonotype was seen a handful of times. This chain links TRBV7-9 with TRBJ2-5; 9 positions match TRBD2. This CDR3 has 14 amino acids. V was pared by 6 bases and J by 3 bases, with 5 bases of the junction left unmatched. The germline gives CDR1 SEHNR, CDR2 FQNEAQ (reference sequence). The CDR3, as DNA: TGTGCCAGCAGTCGTTCTAGCGGGAAAGAGACCCAGTACTTC. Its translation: CASSRSSGKETQYF.

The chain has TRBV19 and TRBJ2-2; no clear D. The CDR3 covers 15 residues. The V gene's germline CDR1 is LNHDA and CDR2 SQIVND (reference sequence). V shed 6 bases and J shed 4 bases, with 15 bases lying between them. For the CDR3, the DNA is TGTGCCAGTAGGAAGGGCGCCATGGGCACCGGGGAGCTGTTTTTT. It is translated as CASRKGAMGTGELFF. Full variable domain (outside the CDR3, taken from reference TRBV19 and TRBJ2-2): DGGITQSPKYLFRKEGQNVTLSCEQNLNHDAMYWYRQDPGQGLRLIYYSQIVNDFQKGDIAEGYSVSREKKESFPLTVTSAQKNPTAFYLCASRKGAMGTGELFFGEGSRLTVL.

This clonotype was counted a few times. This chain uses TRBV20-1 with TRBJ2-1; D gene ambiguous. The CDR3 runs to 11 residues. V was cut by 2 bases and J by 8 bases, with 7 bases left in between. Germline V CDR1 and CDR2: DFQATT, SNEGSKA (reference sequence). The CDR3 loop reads CSARSVHEQFF. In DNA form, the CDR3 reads TGCAGTGCTAGATCTGTACATGAGCAGTTCTTC.

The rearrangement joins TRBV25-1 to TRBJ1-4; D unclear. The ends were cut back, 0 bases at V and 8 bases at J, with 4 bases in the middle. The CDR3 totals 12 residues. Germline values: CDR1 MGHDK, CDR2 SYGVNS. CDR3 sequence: CASSEYGEKLFF. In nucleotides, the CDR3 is TGTGCCAGCAGTGAATATGGGGAAAAACTGTTTTTT.

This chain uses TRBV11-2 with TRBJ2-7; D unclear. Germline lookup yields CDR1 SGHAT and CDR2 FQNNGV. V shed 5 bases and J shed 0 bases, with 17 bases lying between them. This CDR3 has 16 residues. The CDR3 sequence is CASSVAQHQISYEQYF. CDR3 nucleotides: TGTGCCAGCAGCGTAGCACAGCACCAAATCTCCTACGAGCAGTACTTC.

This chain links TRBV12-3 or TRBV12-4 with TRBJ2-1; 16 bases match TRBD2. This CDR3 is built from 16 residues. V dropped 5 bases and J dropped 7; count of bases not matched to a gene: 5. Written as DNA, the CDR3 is TGTGCCAGCAGTCAGGGACTAGCGGGAGGGGAAAATGAGCAGTTCTTC. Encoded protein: CASSQGLAGGENEQFF.

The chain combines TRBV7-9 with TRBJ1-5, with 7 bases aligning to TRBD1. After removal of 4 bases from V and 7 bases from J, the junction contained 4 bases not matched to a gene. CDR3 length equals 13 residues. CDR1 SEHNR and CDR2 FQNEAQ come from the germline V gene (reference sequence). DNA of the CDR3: TGTGCCAGCAGCTACAGGGGTTCCCAGCCCCAGCATTTT. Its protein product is CASSYRGSQPQHF.

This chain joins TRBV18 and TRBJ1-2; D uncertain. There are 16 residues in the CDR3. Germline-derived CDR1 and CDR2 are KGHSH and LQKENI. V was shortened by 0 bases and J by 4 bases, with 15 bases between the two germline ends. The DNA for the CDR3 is TGTGCCAGCTCACCACCAGAGGCCCTCCGGATCTATGGCTACACCTTC. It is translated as CASSPPEALRIYGYTF.

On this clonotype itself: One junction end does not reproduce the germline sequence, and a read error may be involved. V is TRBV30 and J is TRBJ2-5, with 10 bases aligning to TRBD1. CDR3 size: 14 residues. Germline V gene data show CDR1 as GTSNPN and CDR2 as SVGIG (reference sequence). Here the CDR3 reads CALGTGVRQETHYF. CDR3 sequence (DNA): TGTGCCCTCGGGACAGGGGTTCGTCAAGAGACCCACTACTTC. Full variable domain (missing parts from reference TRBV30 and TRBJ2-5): SQTIHQWPATLVQPVGSPLSLECTVEGTSNPNLYWYRQAAGRGLQLLFYSVGIGQISSEVPQNLSASRPQDRQFILSSKKLLLSDSGFYLCALGTGVRQETHYFGPGTRLLVL.

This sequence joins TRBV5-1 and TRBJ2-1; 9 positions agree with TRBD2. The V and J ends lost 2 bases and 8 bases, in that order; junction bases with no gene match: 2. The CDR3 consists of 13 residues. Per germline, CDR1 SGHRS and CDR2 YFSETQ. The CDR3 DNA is TGCGCCAGCAGCTTTAGCGGGAGCTATGAGCAGTTCTTC. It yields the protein CASSFSGSYEQFF.

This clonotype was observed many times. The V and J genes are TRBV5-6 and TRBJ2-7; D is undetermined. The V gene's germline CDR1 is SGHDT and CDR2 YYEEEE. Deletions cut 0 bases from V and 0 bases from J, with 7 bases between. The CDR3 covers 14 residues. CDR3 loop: CASSLGQSSYEQYF. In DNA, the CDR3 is TGTGCCAGCAGCTTGGGGCAGAGCTCCTACGAGCAGTACTTC.

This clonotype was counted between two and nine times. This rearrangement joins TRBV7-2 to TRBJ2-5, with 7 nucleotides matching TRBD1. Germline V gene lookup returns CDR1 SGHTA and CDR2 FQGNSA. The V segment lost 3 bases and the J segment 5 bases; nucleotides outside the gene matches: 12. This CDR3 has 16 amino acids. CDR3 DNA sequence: TGTGCCAGCAGCTTGGGACAGTTAGGGGCTGGGGAGACCCAGTACTTC. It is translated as CASSLGQLGAGETQYF. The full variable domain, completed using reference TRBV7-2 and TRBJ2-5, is GAGVSQSPSNKVTEKGKDVELRCDPISGHTALYWYRQSLGQGLEFLIYFQGNSAPDKSGLPSDRFSAERTGGSVSTLTIQRTQQEDSAVYLCASSLGQLGAGETQYFGPGTRLLVL.

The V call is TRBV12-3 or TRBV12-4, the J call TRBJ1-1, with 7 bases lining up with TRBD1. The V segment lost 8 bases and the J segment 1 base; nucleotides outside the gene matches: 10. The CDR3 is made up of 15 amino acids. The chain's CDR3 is CASEPGGTANTEAFF. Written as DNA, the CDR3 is TGTGCCAGCGAACCGGGTGGGACAGCGAACACTGAAGCTTTCTTT.

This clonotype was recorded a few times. The CDR3: CASSSLGMDEKLFF. The DNA for the CDR3 is TGTGCCAGCAGTTCGTTGGGGATGGATGAAAAACTGTTTTTT. The chain recombines TRBV27 with TRBJ1-4; D unclear. CDR3 length: 14 amino acids. The germline gives CDR1 MNHEY, CDR2 SMNVEV (reference sequence). V lost 4 bases and J 6 bases, leaving 12 bases between the germline ends. Variable domain in full (rest from reference TRBV27 and TRBJ1-4): EAQVTQNPRYLITVTGKKLTVTCSQNMNHEYMSWYRQDPGLGLRQIYYSMNVEVTDKGDVPEGYKVSRKEKRNFPLILESPSPNQTSLYFCASSSLGMDEKLFFGSGTQLSVL.

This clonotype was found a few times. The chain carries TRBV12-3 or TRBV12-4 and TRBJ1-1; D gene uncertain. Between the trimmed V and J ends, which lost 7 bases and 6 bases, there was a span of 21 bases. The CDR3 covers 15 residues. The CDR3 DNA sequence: TGTGCCAGCACAACCCCCTATTCGGGGAAGGCTGAAGCTTTCTTT. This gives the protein CASTTPYSGKAEAFF.

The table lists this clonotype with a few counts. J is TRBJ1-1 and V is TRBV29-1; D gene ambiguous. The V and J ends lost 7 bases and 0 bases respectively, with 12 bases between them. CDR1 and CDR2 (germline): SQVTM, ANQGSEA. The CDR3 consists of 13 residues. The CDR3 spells CSAMTPLNTEAFF. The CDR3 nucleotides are TGCAGCGCTATGACGCCCCTGAACACTGAAGCTTTCTTT.

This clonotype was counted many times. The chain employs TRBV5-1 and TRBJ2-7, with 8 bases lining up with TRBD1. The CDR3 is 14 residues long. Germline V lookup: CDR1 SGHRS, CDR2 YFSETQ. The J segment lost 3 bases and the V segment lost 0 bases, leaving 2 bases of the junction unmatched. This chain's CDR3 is CASSLVGQGYEQYF. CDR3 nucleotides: TGCGCCAGCAGCTTGGTTGGACAGGGCTACGAGCAGTACTTC.